The following is a TCR beta chain sequence with its context. Clones were sequenced by immunoSEQ multiplex PCR, and TCRdb holds only the in-frame ones, with some missing. The repertoire holds 44,000 or so clones, with over 90% as singletons. The sample belongs to a study of T cells in tuberculosis. The clonotype was recovered from a donor between 10 and 35 years old with latent tuberculosis or without tuberculosis infection. The source material was PBMCs.

CDR3 sequence: CASSQDRAGAANEQFF. The CDR3 DNA is TGCGCCAGCAGCCAAGATCGAGCGGGAGCCGCTAATGAGCAGTTCTTC. The chain employs TRBV4-1 and TRBJ2-1, with TRBD2 matching over 8 bases. Germline V lookup: CDR1 MGHRA, CDR2 YSYEKL. The CDR3 is made up of 16 amino acids. V was pared by 0 bases and J by 7 bases, with 8 bases of the junction left unmatched.